This T cell receptor beta chain originates from a study of metastatic and nonmetastatic thyroid tumors (TCRdb year 2020). About the full investigation: Repertoires were compared across peripheral blood and tumor or nodule tissue samples from malignant and benign thyroid patients.

None of the patients had been given any treatment before thyroid surgery. The study retrospectively analysed patient clinical samples collected from about 2012 to 2019 using T-cell receptor beta sequencing. The CDR3 contains 15 residues, cysteine and phenylalanine counted. Only the CDR3 DNA is retained, 45 bases long and in frame from the first base. From the germline V gene (reference sequence), CDR1 is DFQATT and CDR2 is SNEGSKA. Here V drops 0 bases and J drops 2 bases, and the junction holds 4 bases not matched to any gene. The library relied on PCR. Instrument on record: Illumina HiSeq 4000. The TCR beta-chain CDR3 region of each patient was profiled by high-throughput sequencing. The original pipeline was this. A classifier to discriminate distant-metastatic papillary thyroid cancer patients was built from CDR3 differences across clinicopathological groups. To measure repertoire diversity the researchers used the Shannon index, while the Morisita-Horn index served to gauge how similar the tumor and blood repertoires were. TCRdb cleaned the public reads at Q25 with fastp, built clones with MiXCR and kept in-frame beta chains. The V and J calls and clone size come from TCRdb's table, not from the authors' own analysis. This sample is represented by under 5,000 clones; 22% of them were singletons. The ten biggest clones cover 8.2% of the sample.

Concerning this clone itself: Its antigen specificity is not known. The sample holds no much larger clone one base away, and base qualities are not on file.

Broad study findings and their caveats: TCR beta diversity was reported as significantly higher in malignant tumors than in benign nodules, in both blood and tumor samples.

This sequence originates from a female donor with papillary thyroid cancer or a benign thyroid nodule (not recorded which). Some clones in this sample may be carry-over from other donors' samples. The sample taken for sequencing was tumor tissue. The chain is encoded by TRBV20-1 joined to TRBJ1-2; 9 middle bases align to TRBD1. The DNA sequence follows: TGCAGTGCTAGAGACCCGGGACAGGGCAACTATGGCTACACCTTC. Its product reads: CSARDPGQGNYGYTF.